Listed below are T cell receptor beta chains from one sample, sequenced in a study of OX40 agonist ivuxolimab in advanced cancers. Assay used: immunoSEQ multiplex PCR; TCRdb lists only in-frame clones, some missing. The sample lists some 140,000 clones; about nine tenths were seen once. Specimen: CD4+ or CD8+ T cells sorted from blood, collected in a trial of the OX40 agonist ivuxolimab. The receptors shown here come from an adult with an advanced solid tumor such as melanoma, head and neck, liver or kidney cancer. Both conserved end residues are part of each CDR3. Each record gives: J gene, V gene, D gene, CDR3 protein, CDR3 DNA. D genes are given only for firm matches.

j_call: TRBJ2-3
v_call: TRBV6-5
d_call: NA
cdr3_aa: CASKGETDTQYF
cdr3_nt: TGTGCCAGTAAAGGGGAGACAGATACGCAGTATTTT

j_call: TRBJ2-1
v_call: TRBV11-2
d_call: NA
cdr3_aa: CASSLGTSSSYNEQFF
cdr3_nt: TGTGCCAGCAGCTTGGGGACTTCCTCCTCCTACAATGAGCAGTTCTTC

j_call: TRBJ1-4
v_call: TRBV28
d_call: TRBD1
cdr3_aa: CASSPRGEIMWGEKLFF
cdr3_nt: TGTGCCAGCAGCCCCAGGGGGGAGATAATGTGGGGCGAAAAACTGTTTTTT

j_call: TRBJ1-1
v_call: TRBV6-5
d_call: TRBD1
cdr3_aa: CASSSDRDSAFF
cdr3_nt: TGTGCCAGCAGTTCCGACAGGGATTCAGCTTTCTTT

j_call: TRBJ2-1
v_call: TRBV28
d_call: TRBD2
cdr3_aa: CASSFAASGAYNEQFF
cdr3_nt: TGTGCCAGCAGTTTCGCGGCTAGCGGGGCTTACAATGAGCAGTTCTTC

j_call: TRBJ1-1
v_call: TRBV10-3
d_call: NA
cdr3_aa: CAISAEGMNTEAFF
cdr3_nt: TGTGCCATCAGCGCCGAGGGTATGAACACTGAAGCTTTCTTT

j_call: TRBJ1-1
v_call: TRBV9
d_call: NA
cdr3_aa: CASSAGHLNTEAFF
cdr3_nt: TGTGCCAGCAGCGCGGGACATTTGAACACTGAAGCTTTCTTT

j_call: TRBJ1-2
v_call: TRBV7-9
d_call: TRBD1
cdr3_aa: CASWTRDRAYGYTF
cdr3_nt: TGTGCCAGCTGGACCCGGGACAGGGCCTATGGCTACACCTTC

j_call: TRBJ2-3
v_call: TRBV28
d_call: NA
cdr3_aa: CASIQGGAADTQYF
cdr3_nt: TGTGCCAGCATACAGGGCGGCGCGGCAGATACGCAGTATTTT

j_call: TRBJ2-6
v_call: TRBV9
d_call: NA
cdr3_aa: CASSASGANVLTF
cdr3_nt: TGTGCCAGCAGCGCCTCTGGGGCCAACGTCCTGACTTTC

j_call: TRBJ1-1
v_call: TRBV19
d_call: TRBD1
cdr3_aa: CASTVTGGDTEAFF
cdr3_nt: TGTGCCAGTACGGTCACAGGGGGGGACACTGAAGCTTTCTTT

j_call: TRBJ1-5
v_call: TRBV19
d_call: NA
cdr3_aa: CASRARVAFDQPQHF
cdr3_nt: TGTGCCAGTAGAGCCCGGGTCGCTTTCGATCAGCCCCAGCATTTT

j_call: TRBJ2-2
v_call: TRBV10-2
d_call: NA
cdr3_aa: CASNGGPDTGELFF
cdr3_nt: TGCGCCAGCAATGGGGGGCCGGACACCGGGGAGCTGTTTTTT

j_call: TRBJ2-7
v_call: TRBV6-6
d_call: TRBD2
cdr3_aa: CASSHERDSSYEQYF
cdr3_nt: TGTGCCAGCAGTCACGAGCGGGATAGCTCCTACGAGCAGTACTTC

j_call: TRBJ2-2
v_call: TRBV9
d_call: NA
cdr3_aa: CASSVVQGRELFF
cdr3_nt: TGTGCCAGCAGCGTAGTTCAGGGTCGGGAGCTGTTTTTT

j_call: TRBJ1-2
v_call: TRBV30
d_call: TRBD1
cdr3_aa: CAWSRGGGTGYTF
cdr3_nt: TGTGCCTGGAGTCGAGGGGGCGGGACTGGCTACACCTTC

j_call: TRBJ2-3
v_call: TRBV4-2
d_call: NA
cdr3_aa: CASSQDRLGSGTDTQYF
cdr3_nt: TGTGCCAGCAGCCAAGACAGACTGGGGAGCGGCACAGATACGCAGTATTTT

j_call: TRBJ2-2
v_call: TRBV13
d_call: NA
cdr3_aa: CASSLAQGTGELFF
cdr3_nt: TGTGCCAGCAGCTTAGCCCAGGGGACCGGGGAGCTGTTTTTT

j_call: TRBJ1-4
v_call: TRBV19
d_call: NA
cdr3_aa: CASSIATLANEKLFF
cdr3_nt: TGTGCCAGTAGTATCGCGACATTAGCGAATGAAAAACTGTTTTTT

j_call: TRBJ2-7
v_call: TRBV6-6
d_call: TRBD2
cdr3_aa: CASSYLAGVSYEQYF
cdr3_nt: TGTGCCAGCAGTTACTTGGCGGGAGTCTCCTACGAGCAGTACTTC

j_call: TRBJ1-4
v_call: TRBV9
d_call: TRBD1
cdr3_aa: CASSVGQGAPEKLFF
cdr3_nt: TGTGCCAGCAGCGTGGGACAGGGGGCGCCCGAAAAACTGTTTTTT

j_call: TRBJ2-7
v_call: TRBV5-5
d_call: NA
cdr3_aa: CASSLADAAERRYF
cdr3_nt: TGTGCCAGCAGCTTGGCGGATGCCGCCGAACGGAGGTACTTC

j_call: TRBJ2-5
v_call: TRBV27
d_call: TRBD2
cdr3_aa: CASSLWGGEGETQYF
cdr3_nt: TGTGCCAGCAGTTTATGGGGGGGGGAAGGGGAGACCCAGTACTTC

j_call: TRBJ2-7
v_call: TRBV11-2
d_call: NA
cdr3_aa: CASSTNRTRSWYEQYF
cdr3_nt: TGTGCCAGCAGCACCAATCGGACCCGAAGTTGGTACGAGCAGTACTTC

j_call: TRBJ1-4
v_call: TRBV9
d_call: NA
cdr3_aa: CASSVAVSHNEKLFF
cdr3_nt: TGTGCCAGCAGCGTAGCGGTCAGTCATAATGAAAAACTGTTTTTT

j_call: TRBJ2-7
v_call: TRBV5-6
d_call: TRBD2
cdr3_aa: CASSSTSSYEQYF
cdr3_nt: TGTGCCAGCAGCTCGACTAGCAGCTACGAGCAGTACTTC

j_call: TRBJ2-2
v_call: TRBV19
d_call: NA
cdr3_aa: CASSNRRNTGELFF
cdr3_nt: TGTGCCAGTAGTAACAGGAGAAACACCGGGGAGCTGTTTTTT

j_call: TRBJ2-1
v_call: TRBV5-1
d_call: NA
cdr3_aa: CASSSGTLSSYNEQFF
cdr3_nt: TGCGCCAGCAGCTCCGGGACTTTGAGCTCCTACAATGAGCAGTTCTTC

j_call: TRBJ2-5
v_call: TRBV4-3
d_call: NA
cdr3_aa: CASSQDWHKQETQYF
cdr3_nt: TGCGCCAGCAGCCAAGATTGGCACAAACAAGAGACCCAGTACTTC